There are a few counts of the clone carrying this T cell receptor (beta chain). The sample originates from a study of T cells after yellow fever vaccination. TCRdb redid the calling of the 5' RACE reads with MiXCR, one entry per CDR3 protein. This sample has about 320,000 distinct CDR3 sequences; about 10% occur once, and the top ten carry around 3.2%. This sequence was found in a man between 18 and 35 years old who received the YFV17D yellow fever vaccine. This specimen consisted of CD4+ T cells sorted from PBMCs, obtained 45 days after the yellow fever booster vaccination.

The CDR3 nucleotides read TGTGCCAGCAGTGAAGCCGGGAGATACAAACTGTTTTTT. It specifies CASSEAGRYKLFF. The V gene is TRBV2, the J gene TRBJ1-4; no clear D. The CDR3 is made up of 13 amino acids. V lost 0 bases to trimming and J lost 11 bases, with 10 bases between them. From germline, CDR1 is SNHLY and CDR2 FYNNEI. Full variable domain (rest looked up from reference TRBV2 and TRBJ1-4): EPEVTQTPSHQVTQMGQEVILRCVPISNHLYFYWYRQILGQKVEFLVSFYNNEISEKSEIFDDQFSVERPDGSNFTLKIRSTKLEDSAMYFCASSEAGRYKLFFGSGTQLSVL.